This T cell receptor (beta chain) is from a study of blood T cell repertoires in COVID-19. Looking at the study overall: Sources were T cells, B-cell-depleted T cells, or PBMCs; the material itself was cDNA or gDNA.

The V gene's germline CDR1 is SNHLY and CDR2 FYNNEI. The CDR3 runs 12 residues. Between the trimmed V and J ends, which lost 5 bases and 10 bases, there was a span of 14 bases. As processed by the authors: It was from reference gene primer amplification that nucleated cell counts were estimated. Some clones are missing from TCRdb's copy, which holds only in-frame ones; the method was immunoSEQ multiplex PCR. The V and J calls and clone size were taken over from that table, and D and trimming were inferred from the DNA. The data contain approximately 96,000 clones, 81% of them singletons. The sample holds a few counts of this clone.

This sequence was found in an elderly woman with acute or convalescent COVID-19. The sequencing sample was made of peripheral blood. The V and J genes are TRBV2 and TRBJ2-5; D perhaps matches TRBD2 (6 bases). The CDR3 spells CASSYNGEVQYF. CDR3 in DNA: TGTGCCAGCAGTTATAACGGGGAGGTCCAGTACTTC.